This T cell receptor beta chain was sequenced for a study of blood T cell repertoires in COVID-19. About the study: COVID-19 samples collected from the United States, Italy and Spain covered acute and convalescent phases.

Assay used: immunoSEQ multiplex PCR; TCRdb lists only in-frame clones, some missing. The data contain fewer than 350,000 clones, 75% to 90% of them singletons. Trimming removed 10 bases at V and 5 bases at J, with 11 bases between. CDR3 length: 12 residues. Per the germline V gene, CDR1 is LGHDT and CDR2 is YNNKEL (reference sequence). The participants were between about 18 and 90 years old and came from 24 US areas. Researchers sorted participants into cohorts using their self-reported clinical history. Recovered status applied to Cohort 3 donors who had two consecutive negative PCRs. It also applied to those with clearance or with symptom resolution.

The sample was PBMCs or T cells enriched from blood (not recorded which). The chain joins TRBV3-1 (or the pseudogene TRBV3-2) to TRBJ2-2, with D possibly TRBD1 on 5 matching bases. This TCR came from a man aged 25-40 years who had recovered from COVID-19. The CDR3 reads CAIQGRTGELFF. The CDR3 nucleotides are TGTGCCATCCAGGGTAGGACCGGGGAGCTGTTTTTT.